Listed below are T cell receptor beta chains from one sample, sequenced in a study of radiotherapy plus CTLA-4 blockade in lung cancer. Sequencing used immunoSEQ multiplex PCR; TCRdb keeps in-frame clones, though not all of them. The table records about 51,000 clones, around 79% of them present only once. The sequencing used peripheral blood, collected from a patient treated with radiotherapy plus ipilimumab. These receptors all come from a human donor with non-small cell lung cancer who had a complete response to radiotherapy plus ipilimumab. Each CDR3 is given with its conserved first and last residue. A D gene is named only where the DNA matches it firmly. Rows may omit the clone size; those that give it use once, few, many or a size class.

TRBD1 | TRBJ2-2 | few | TRBV5-8 | TGTGCCAGGTACCCAGGGGGCGCGAACACCGGGGAGCTGTTTTTT | CARYPGGANTGELFF
NA | TRBJ1-1 | few | TRBV29-1 | TGCAGCGTTGAAATCGGGTTGAACACTGAAGCTTTCTTT | CSVEIGLNTEAFF
NA | TRBJ1-1 | NA | TRBV29-1 | TGCAGCGCTACGGGGGTCGGGAACACTGAAGCTTTCTTT | CSATGVGNTEAFF
TRBD1 | TRBJ2-3 | NA | TRBV6-4 | TGTGCCAGCAGTGTGGAGCCCCGGGACAGGGACGAGGAGGATACGCAGTATTTT | CASSVEPRDRDEEDTQYF
NA | TRBJ1-4 | NA | TRBV19 | TGTGCCAGTAGTCCTAGAGGAAAGGCGACGTTTAATGAAAAACTGTTTTTT | CASSPRGKATFNEKLFF
NA | TRBJ2-3 | NA | TRBV5-1 | TGCGCCAGCAGCTTGGAAGAGGCAGATACGCAGTATTTT | CASSLEEADTQYF
NA | TRBJ1-1 | NA | TRBV11-3 | TGTGCCAGCAGCTTAGCGCGGTACACTGAAGCTTTCTTT | CASSLARYTEAFF
TRBD1 | TRBJ1-2 | NA | TRBV7-2 | TGTGCCAGCAGCTTATTGGCGGGCAGGGGGCTATCCGGCTACACCTTC | CASSLLAGRGLSGYTF
NA | TRBJ2-5 | NA | TRBV10-3 | TGTGCCATCAGTGAAGGCCCGCGGGAGACCCAGTACTTC | CAISEGPRETQYF
NA | TRBJ1-1 | NA | TRBV18 | TGTGCCAGCTCACCATCGACAGAGATGAACACTGAAGCTTTCTTT | CASSPSTEMNTEAFF
NA | TRBJ2-1 | once | TRBV5-1 | TGCGCCAGCCTCCGCTCAAGCGGGCTCAGTAACAATGAGCAGTTCTTC | CASLRSSGLSNNEQFF
NA | TRBJ2-6 | NA | TRBV25-1 | TGTGCCAGCAGTGCCCAAAGGGGATATGGGGCCAACGTCCTGACTTTC | CASSAQRGYGANVLTF
NA | TRBJ1-3 | NA | TRBV7-2 | TGTGCCAGCAGCTTAGACAACGGAAACACCATATATTTT | CASSLDNGNTIYF
NA | TRBJ1-2 | NA | TRBV6-5 | TGTGCCAGTCGGTCCTGGGGCGCGAACTATGGCTACACCTTC | CASRSWGANYGYTF
TRBD2 | TRBJ2-7 | NA | TRBV28 | TGTGCCAGCAGTAAGGAAGAAAGGGGCACTAGCGCGTCCTACGAGCAGTACTTC | CASSKEERGTSASYEQYF
TRBD2 | TRBJ2-1 | NA | TRBV11-3 | TGTGCCAGCAGCCCTCGCCTTAGCGGGGACAATGAGCAGTTCTTC | CASSPRLSGDNEQFF
TRBD1 | TRBJ1-1 | NA | TRBV19 | TGTGCCAGTAGTATAGGGGGACAGGGTTTCGGCACTGAAGCTTTCTTT | CASSIGGQGFGTEAFF
TRBD1 | TRBJ2-1 | NA | TRBV6-5 | TGTGCCAGTGGGACAGTCTACAATGAGCAGTTCTTC | CASGTVYNEQFF
NA | TRBJ2-1 | NA | TRBV4-3 | TGCGCCAGCAGCCAAACCGGGACAATGAATGAGCAGTTCTTC | CASSQTGTMNEQFF
TRBD2 | TRBJ2-3 | NA | TRBV7-2 | TGTGCCAGCAGCGCAAAACTAGCGGGAGGGCCCACAGATACGCAGTATTTT | CASSAKLAGGPTDTQYF
TRBD1 | TRBJ1-2 | NA | TRBV27 | TGTGCCAGCAGTTCTTACAGGGGACACCCTAACTATGGCTACACCTTC | CASSSYRGHPNYGYTF
NA | TRBJ1-1 | NA | TRBV7-9 | TGTGCCAGCAGCTCCCCTCAAGGGGGAACTGAAGCTTTCTTT | CASSSPQGGTEAFF
NA | TRBJ2-3 | few | TRBV11-2 | TGTGCCAGCAGCCCTGCCGGAGGGGCAAAAAATACGCAGTATTTT | CASSPAGGAKNTQYF
NA | TRBJ2-1 | once | TRBV10-1 | TGCGCCAGCAGCTCTAGCGCCCTGAGCTCCTACAATGAGCAGTTCTTC | CASSSSALSSYNEQFF
TRBD1 | TRBJ1-1 | NA | TRBV18 | TGTGCCAGCTCACAAAACACATGGACAGGGGGCGAGTACACTGAAGCTTTCTTT | CASSQNTWTGGEYTEAFF
NA | TRBJ1-1 | NA | TRBV5-1 | TGCGCCAGCAGCTTCCGCAGGGGGAACACTGAAGCTTTCTTT | CASSFRRGNTEAFF
TRBD1 | TRBJ1-1 | NA | TRBV25-1 | TGTGCCAGCAGTGAACGGACAGGTCTGAACACTGAAGCTTTCTTT | CASSERTGLNTEAFF
NA | TRBJ2-3 | few | TRBV30 | TGTGCCTGGAGCCGGAGAACCGGGATGACAGATACGCAGTATTTT | CAWSRRTGMTDTQYF
NA | TRBJ1-2 | NA | TRBV28 | TGTGCCAGCGGACAGTCCTATGGCTACACCTTC | CASGQSYGYTF
TRBD2 | TRBJ2-2 | once | TRBV29-1 | TGCAGCGGGGGAGGGTCCACCGGGGAGCTGTTTTTT | CSGGGSTGELFF
TRBD1 | TRBJ1-3 | NA | TRBV5-1 | TGCGCCAGCAGCTTGGCCCCACAGGGGGCGAGCACCATATATTTT | CASSLAPQGASTIYF
NA | TRBJ1-1 | few | TRBV28 | TGTGCCAGCAGCCCCGGGGGGAGGACTGAAGCTTTCTTT | CASSPGGRTEAFF
NA | TRBJ1-5 | NA | TRBV2 | TGTGCCAGCAGGGAGGGCTATAATCAGCCCCAGCATTTT | CASREGYNQPQHF
NA | TRBJ1-2 | NA | TRBV6-5 | TGTGCCAGCAGTCTCCTCGGGGGGTATGGCTACACCTTC | CASSLLGGYGYTF
NA | TRBJ1-1 | NA | TRBV7-9 | TGTGCCAGCAGCTTAGCGGGAGACCTCACTGAAGCTTTCTTT | CASSLAGDLTEAFF
TRBD1 | TRBJ1-6 | NA | TRBV7-9 | TGTGCCAGCAGCCCCTCAGGACAGGTCAATTCACCCCTCCACTTT | CASSPSGQVNSPLHF
NA | TRBJ1-1 | NA | TRBV6-4 | TGTGCCAGCAGTGACTCAAATAGGAACACTGAAGCTTTCTTT | CASSDSNRNTEAFF
NA | TRBJ2-1 | NA | TRBV29-1 | TGCAGCGCTACTAGAGATGAGCAGTTCTTC | CSATRDEQFF
NA | TRBJ2-3 | NA | TRBV7-7 | TGTGCTAGCGGCGAGGGAGATACGCAGTATTTT | CASGEGDTQYF
NA | TRBJ1-1 | NA | TRBV25-1 | TGTGCCAGCACCAAGGGGCCCGGCACTGAAGCTTTCTTT | CASTKGPGTEAFF
NA | TRBJ2-5 | few | TRBV5-1 | TGCGCCAGCAGCTTGATCCGTTCCCCAGAGACCCAGTACTTC | CASSLIRSPETQYF
TRBD1 | TRBJ2-2 | NA | TRBV10-1 | TGCGCCAGCAGATCCGGGACAGGGAACACCGGGGAGCTGTTTTTT | CASRSGTGNTGELFF
NA | TRBJ1-3 | NA | TRBV5-1 | TGCGCCAGCAGCTTGGAGCAGGCCAGGGACACCATATATTTT | CASSLEQARDTIYF
TRBD1 | TRBJ2-5 | NA | TRBV28 | TGTGCCAGCAGTACCCCGGACAGGGGGCAGAAGACCCAGTACTTC | CASSTPDRGQKTQYF
TRBD2 | TRBJ2-5 | once | TRBV7-2 | TGTGCCAGCAGCCAGAGAGGACTAGCCCCACAAGAGACCCAGTACTTC | CASSQRGLAPQETQYF
NA | TRBJ1-1 | NA | TRBV6-5 | TGTGCCAGCAGCACAACTGACAAGCTGAACACTGAAGCTTTCTTT | CASSTTDKLNTEAFF
NA | TRBJ1-5 | NA | TRBV6-1 | TGTGCCAGCAGTGAAGGGCAGGGTCAGCAGCCCCAGCATTTT | CASSEGQGQQPQHF
NA | TRBJ1-2 | few | TRBV4-1 | TGCGCCAGCAGCCCCGGACAGCTTCATGGCTACACCTTC | CASSPGQLHGYTF
TRBD1 | TRBJ1-1 | NA | TRBV9 | TGTGCCAGCAGCAAACGACAGGGGGTAGACTCTGAAGCTTTCTTT | CASSKRQGVDSEAFF
TRBD1 | TRBJ2-5 | once | TRBV27 | TGTGCCAGCGCATACAGGGGTACGGTGAAGACCCAGTACTTC | CASAYRGTVKTQYF
TRBD1 | TRBJ1-1 | NA | TRBV18 | TGTGCCAGCTCCCGGGACAGGGGGCTTAGGGACACTGAAGCTTTCTTT | CASSRDRGLRDTEAFF
TRBD1 | TRBJ2-3 | NA | TRBV29-1 | TGCAGCGTTGAAAGGCCGGGACAGGGATACACAGATACGCAGTATTTT | CSVERPGQGYTDTQYF
NA | TRBJ1-2 | NA | TRBV5-4 | TGTGCCAGCAGCTTGGGGGGGGGCCCCTTCTATGGCTACACCTTC | CASSLGGGPFYGYTF
TRBD2 | TRBJ2-3 | few | TRBV7-2 | TGTGCCAGCAGCTTAGTTAGGCTAGCGGGGGGTACAGATACGCAGTATTTT | CASSLVRLAGGTDTQYF
NA | TRBJ2-4 | NA | TRBV5-6 | TGTGCCAGCAGCTTTAAAGGAATTTATCAGGGGACAGCCAAAAACATTCAGTACTTC | CASSFKGIYQGTAKNIQYF
TRBD1 | TRBJ2-3 | NA | TRBV2 | TGTGCCAGCTTCCCCTCTGGACAGGGCGGTAGGGATACGCAGTATTTT | CASFPSGQGGRDTQYF
NA | TRBJ1-4 | few | TRBV7-2 | TGTGCCAGCAGCTTAGACAGGGCTAATGAAAAACTGTTTTTT | CASSLDRANEKLFF